A single sample is the source of the 12 T cell receptor beta chains below, sequenced in a study of blood T cell repertoires in COVID-19. Clones were sequenced by immunoSEQ multiplex PCR, and TCRdb holds only the in-frame ones, with some missing. The sample holds 200,000 to 250,000 clones, 85% to 90% seen once. The sequencing input was peripheral blood. All receptors derive from a man aged 55 to 70 with acute or convalescent COVID-19.

This chain uses TRBV6-2 or TRBV6-3 with TRBJ2-7; 9 nucleotides line up with TRBD2. This CDR3 has 15 residues. With V trimmed by 2 bases and J by 3 bases, 5 bases remained unmatched. The germline V gene has CDR1 MNHEY and CDR2 SVGEGT. Here the CDR3 reads CASSYNSAGGYEQYF. The CDR3 DNA reads TGTGCCAGCAGTTACAATTCAGCGGGAGGCTACGAGCAGTACTTC.

V usage is TRBV4-3 and J usage is TRBJ1-1; no reliable D call. The ends were cut back, 1 base at V and 1 base at J, with 4 bases in the middle. The CDR3 covers 13 residues. The germline V gene has CDR1 LGHNA and CDR2 YSLEER. Here the CDR3 reads CASSQVRNTEAFF. CDR3 DNA: TGCGCCAGCAGCCAAGTCAGGAACACTGAAGCTTTCTTT.

The V and J genes are TRBV7-2 and TRBJ2-7; tentatively, D is TRBD2 (6 bases). Deletions cut 1 base from V and 5 bases from J, with 15 bases between. This CDR3 contains 15 residues. The germline V gene encodes CDR1 SGHTA and CDR2 FQGNSA. The CDR3 coding sequence is TGTGCCAGCAGCTTAGGAGTTTTCGGGGGAAACGAGCAGTACTTC. It encodes CASSLGVFGGNEQYF. The complete variable domain, with remaining parts taken from reference TRBV7-2 and TRBJ2-7, reads GAGVSQSPSNKVTEKGKDVELRCDPISGHTALYWYRQSLGQGLEFLIYFQGNSAPDKSGLPSDRFSAERTGGSVSTLTIQRTQQEDSAVYLCASSLGVFGGNEQYFGPGTRLTVT.

This chain uses TRBV27 with TRBJ2-5, with 9 bases identical to TRBD2. The germline CDR1 and CDR2 sequences are MNHEY and SMNVEV (reference sequence). There are 17 residues in the CDR3. The junction had 17 bases not matched to a gene; V was cut back by 3 bases and J by 9 bases. CDR3 nucleotide sequence: TGTGCCAGCAGTTTGCGCATGGGGACTAGCTTGATAGGAGCCCAGTACTTC. Translating gives CASSLRMGTSLIGAQYF.

This sequence joins TRBV4-3 and TRBJ1-6; the D is unclear. Germline V gene data show CDR1 as LGHNA and CDR2 as YSLEER. V lost 0 bases and J lost 7, with 13 bases in between. The CDR3 has 16 amino acids. The CDR3 coding sequence is TGCGCCAGCAGCCAAGATTTCTCAAGTCGGAATTCACCCCTCCACTTT. It yields the protein CASSQDFSSRNSPLHF.

This rearrangement joins TRBV6-5 to TRBJ2-7; 7 bases line up with TRBD1. The CDR3 is made up of 14 amino acids. J gave up 1 base and V 7 bases, and 7 bases lay outside the gene matches. Germline CDR1 and CDR2: MNHEY and SVGAGI. Written as DNA, the CDR3 is TGTGCCAGCAACCGTCGGGACAGATCCTACGAGCAGTACTTC. Its protein product is CASNRRDRSYEQYF.

In its sample, this clone was seen a few times. The chain carries TRBV16 and TRBJ1-1, with a tentative D call TRBD1 (6 bases). V was trimmed by 4 bases and J by 1 base, leaving 19 bases between them. The CDR3 has 17 amino acids. Germline values: CDR1 KGHSY, CDR2 FQNENV. This CDR3 reads CASSRHINRVANTEAFF. The CDR3 DNA follows: TGTGCCAGCAGCCGACACATTAACAGGGTAGCGAACACTGAAGCTTTCTTT.

The gene calls are TRBV7-9 and TRBJ2-3; 16 nucleotides match TRBD2. J was trimmed by 5 bases and V by 4 bases; bases with no gene match: 12. Germline values: CDR1 SEHNR, CDR2 FQNEAQ (reference sequence). The CDR3 runs to 19 residues. Here the CDR3 DNA reads TGTGCCAGCAGCTCGGGACTAGCGGGAGGGCCGATCCCAGTAGATACGCAGTATTTT. Its translation: CASSSGLAGGPIPVDTQYF.

The V and J genes are TRBV6-5 and TRBJ2-1, with TRBD2 identical over 9 bases. V trimming: 4 bases; J trimming: 7 bases; junction bases outside the gene matches: 5. Per germline, CDR1 MNHEY and CDR2 SVGAGI. The CDR3 loop spans 14 amino acids. The CDR3 reads CASSSGLALNEQFF. The CDR3 nucleotides read TGTGCCAGCAGTTCCGGACTAGCGTTGAATGAGCAGTTCTTC.

The chain couples TRBV29-1 to TRBJ2-1; TRBD2 agrees at 9 bases. J was trimmed by 6 bases and V by 7 bases; bases with no gene match: 10. Germline V gives CDR1 SQVTM, CDR2 ANQGSEA. CDR3 size: 14 residues. CDR3 region: CSGIKLAGSNEQFF. The CDR3 coding sequence is TGCAGCGGTATTAAGCTAGCGGGGAGCAATGAGCAGTTCTTC.

The chain joins TRBV27 to TRBJ1-2; 9 bases agree with TRBD1. The germline V gene encodes CDR1 MNHEY and CDR2 SMNVEV (reference sequence). This CDR3 has 14 amino acids. Losses at the gene ends were 5 bases for V and 8 bases for J; bases not matched to a gene: 9. CDR3 sequence (DNA): TGTGCCAGCAGTCCTAGACAGGGGGATAGAGGCTACACCTTC. Amino acid sequence: CASSPRQGDRGYTF.

CDR3 in amino acids: CASSKGQGQGEQFF. CDR3 nucleotides: TGCGCCAGCAGCAAAGGACAGGGCCAAGGTGAGCAGTTCTTC. The chain links TRBV5-1 to TRBJ2-1, with TRBD1 matching over 8 bases. Per germline, CDR1 SGHRS and CDR2 YFSETQ. The junction had 9 bases not matched to a gene; V was cut back by 4 bases and J by 9 bases. This CDR3 has 14 residues.